This T cell receptor (beta chain) was captured in a study of blood T cell repertoires in COVID-19. Study details: Acute and convalescent COVID-19 specimens originated in the United States, Italy and Spain. T cells, B-cell-depleted T cells, or PBMCs provided the cDNA or gDNA that served as material.

Trimming cost V 3 bases and J 5 bases, with 13 bases left between them. The germline V gene has CDR1 SGHAT and CDR2 FQNNGV. CDR3 length: 14 amino acids. As originally analysed: Amplifying reference gene primers gave estimates of nucleated cell counts. This table comes from immunoSEQ multiplex PCR, and its TCRdb copy is limited to in-frame clones, with some not included. D and trimming were read from the DNA, whereas the V and J calls and clone size are those reported in that table. The table records about 160,000 clones, approximately 85% of them present only once. Material for sequencing was peripheral blood. V is TRBV11-2 and J is TRBJ2-5, with unresolved D. The TCR sequence derives from a middle-aged man with acute or convalescent COVID-19. Here the CDR3 reads CASSFRLSLETQYF. As DNA, the CDR3 is TGTGCCAGCAGCTTCCGACTGAGCCTCGAGACCCAGTACTTC.